The 17 T cell receptor beta chains below were found in one sample sequenced in a study of T cell changes during pregnancy in multiple sclerosis (dated by TCRdb to about 2019). The library relied on the immunoSEQ multiplex PCR assay. The table comes from immuneACCESS by way of TCRdb, which keeps in-frame sequences with V and J called. Part of the clones is missing from these tables; in studies checked, under half for an unresolved V gene and the rest for unknown reasons. The sample contains roughly 42,000 clones, 70% to 90% of them found a single time. The ten most abundant clones make up approximately 0.59% of the sample. The sample consisted of CD4+ T cells from peripheral blood mononuclear cells, taken in the first trimester of pregnancy. The receptors come from a female donor with multiple sclerosis, enrolled in a pregnancy study.

This clone appeared a single time. The chain couples TRBV9 to TRBJ2-5; TRBD2 matches at 10 bases. The CDR3 spans 14 residues. Trimming removed 4 bases from V and 5 bases from J; junction bases left unmatched: 5. Germline V gene sequence: CDR1 SGDLS, CDR2 YYNGEE. The CDR3 DNA reads TGTGCCAGCAGCTCTAGCGGGGGATTCGAGACCCAGTACTTC. As protein: CASSSSGGFETQYF.

The rearrangement joins TRBV19 to TRBJ2-7, with D possibly being TRBD2 (6 bases). The CDR3 consists of 15 residues. Germline-derived CDR1 and CDR2 are LNHDA and SQIVND (reference sequence). Trimming stripped 5 bases from V and 7 bases from J, with 21 bases between. The CDR3 sequence: CASSSGYGARGEQYF. Here the CDR3 DNA reads TGTGCCAGTAGTTCCGGTTACGGGGCGCGGGGAGAGCAGTACTTC.

About this clone itself: The identical CDR3 is also encoded by other nucleotide sequences in the sample. This chain joins TRBV5-1 and TRBJ2-7; possible D gene TRBD1, 6 bases. Trimming left V 0 bases short and J 3 bases short, with 10 bases between. The CDR3 loop spans 14 amino acids. Germline lookup yields CDR1 SGHRS and CDR2 YFSETQ. This CDR3 reads CASSLDGQIYEQYF. CDR3 coding DNA: TGCGCCAGCAGCTTGGATGGACAGATCTACGAGCAGTACTTC.

This chain links TRBV18 with TRBJ1-2; D is undetermined. The CDR3 contains 16 residues. Germline assignment: CDR1 KGHSH and CDR2 LQKENI. V lost 0 bases to trimming and J lost 0 bases, with 11 bases between them. As DNA, the CDR3 is TGTGCCAGCTCACCACCCGAACGGGAAGCTAACTATGGCTACACCTTC. Protein: CASSPPEREANYGYTF.

Here the CDR3 DNA reads TGTGCCAGCAGTTTATCCCCGGACAGCAGATATGGCTACACCTTC. This gives the protein CASSLSPDSRYGYTF. The genes are TRBV27 and TRBJ1-2; TRBD1 is a possible D gene (6 bases). CDR1 MNHEY and CDR2 SMNVEV come from the germline V gene (reference sequence). V was trimmed by 0 bases and J by 5 bases, leaving 13 bases between them. This CDR3 has 15 residues.

The V gene is TRBV27, the J gene TRBJ2-1, with 13 bases that match TRBD2. The CDR3 totals 18 residues. The V segment lost 5 bases and the J segment 2 bases; nucleotides outside the gene matches: 9. Germline V gene data show CDR1 as MNHEY and CDR2 as SMNVEV (reference sequence). The CDR3 protein is CASSPRTGLAGAYNEQFF. CDR3 in DNA: TGTGCCAGCAGTCCTAGGACCGGACTAGCGGGAGCCTACAATGAGCAGTTCTTC.

V is TRBV18 and J is TRBJ1-3, with a possible D match to TRBD1 (6 bases). This CDR3 is built from 16 residues. CDR1 KGHSH and CDR2 LQKENI come from the germline V gene. Between the trimmed V and J ends, which lost 4 bases and 0 bases, there was a span of 13 bases. The CDR3 DNA is TGTGCCAGCTCACGACAGGCGCAAGTCTCTGGAAACACCATATATTTT. Protein: CASSRQAQVSGNTIYF.

The chain uses TRBV7-2 and TRBJ2-3; 10 nucleotides match TRBD1. The CDR3 is 15 residues long. Germline CDR1 and CDR2: SGHTA and FQGNSA. V lost 4 bases, J lost 4 bases, and 5 bases stayed unmatched. The CDR3 is CASSWGQGNPDTQYF. In DNA, the CDR3 is TGTGCCAGCAGCTGGGGACAGGGGAACCCAGATACGCAGTATTTT.

This chain links TRBV2 with TRBJ2-7; possible D gene TRBD1, 6 bases. V was cut by 3 bases and J by 2 bases, with 14 bases left in between. Germline CDR1 is SNHLY and CDR2 is FYNNEI. This CDR3 comprises 15 residues. Here the CDR3 DNA reads TGTGCCAGCAGTGACCCTCAGGGGTCGACCTACGAGCAGTACTTC. Protein: CASSDPQGSTYEQYF.

The gene calls are TRBV18 and TRBJ1-3; D gene uncertain. The CDR3 runs to 15 residues. V was shortened by 6 bases and J by 4 bases, with 16 bases between the two germline ends. CDR1 and CDR2 from the germline V gene are KGHSH and LQKENI. The CDR3 DNA reads TGTGCCAGCTCCCCGACACTTTCGCCAGGAAACACCATATATTTT. Translated, it gives CASSPTLSPGNTIYF.

The V call is TRBV5-1, the J call TRBJ2-1; D is possibly TRBD2 (6 bases). CDR1 is SGHRS and CDR2 is YFSETQ in the germline V gene. CDR3 size: 15 residues. Trimming cost V 4 bases and J 0 bases, with 11 bases left between them. For the CDR3, the DNA is TGCGCCAGCAGCGTTGGGGGGATCTCCTACAATGAGCAGTTCTTC. Encoded protein: CASSVGGISYNEQFF. The entire variable domain, with the rest obtained from reference TRBV5-1 and TRBJ2-1, is as follows: KAGVTQTPRYLIKTRGQQVTLSCSPISGHRSVSWYQQTPGQGLQFLFEYFSETQRNKGNFPGRFSGRQFSNSRSEMNVSTLELGDSALYLCASSVGGISYNEQFFGPGTRLTVL.

This clone was detected once. The chain combines TRBV11-3 with TRBJ2-1, with 7 bases matching TRBD2. V shed 7 bases and J 2 bases; nucleotides not matched to a gene: 11. This CDR3 spans 16 amino acids. The germline V gene encodes CDR1 SGHNT and CDR2 YENEEA. CDR3 DNA sequence: TGTGCCAGCACCGAGAACGGCGGGAGCACCTACAATGAGCAGTTCTTC. It encodes CASTENGGSTYNEQFF.

This rearrangement joins TRBV5-1 to TRBJ2-1, with 11 bases that match TRBD2. V lost 4 bases to trimming and J lost 1 base; unmatched junction nucleotides: 13. The CDR3 consists of 19 residues. The germline V gene has CDR1 SGHRS and CDR2 YFSETQ. Here the CDR3 reads CASSQGLAGPGASYNEQFF. The CDR3 DNA follows: TGCGCCAGCAGCCAAGGACTAGCGGGCCCTGGGGCATCCTACAATGAGCAGTTCTTC.

The table lists this clone with a count of one. The chain employs TRBV7-2 and TRBJ2-7; 9 bases align to TRBD2. Germline CDR1 and CDR2: SGHTA and FQGNSA. This CDR3 contains 16 residues. Germline trimming cut 1 base from V and 4 bases from J; bases unmatched to any gene: 8. CDR3 residues: CASSLGSRGRGYEQYF. The CDR3 DNA reads as TGTGCCAGCAGCTTAGGGTCTCGCGGGAGGGGTTACGAGCAGTACTTC.

The genes are TRBV2 and TRBJ1-1; D is unclear. The CDR3 runs to 13 residues. CDR1 is SNHLY, CDR2 FYNNEI, per germline. The V end lost 6 bases, the J end lost 3 bases, and 11 bases lay between the germline ends. The CDR3 DNA is TGTGCCAGCAGACCCTTACGAGACACTGAAGCTTTCTTT. Its translation is CASRPLRDTEAFF.

The chain combines TRBV18 with TRBJ2-3, with no clear D. From germline, CDR1 is KGHSH and CDR2 LQKENI. V was clipped by 3 bases and J by 0 bases, with 7 bases between them. The CDR3 consists of 14 residues. The chain's CDR3 is CASSPKASTDTQYF. CDR3 sequence (DNA): TGTGCCAGCTCACCGAAAGCGAGCACAGATACGCAGTATTTT. The full variable domain, rest sourced from reference TRBV18 and TRBJ2-3, is NAGVMQNPRHLVRRRGQEARLRCSPMKGHSHVYWYRQLPEEGLKFMVYLQKENIIDESGMPKERFSAEFPKEGPSILRIQQVVRGDSAAYFCASSPKASTDTQYFGPGTRLTVL.

This clone was seen once. The chain links TRBV19 to TRBJ1-1; 10 bases map to TRBD1. Germline V lookup: CDR1 LNHDA, CDR2 SQIVND (reference sequence). J gave up 4 bases and V 10 bases, and 9 bases lay outside the gene matches. This CDR3 contains 14 residues. DNA of the CDR3: TGTGCCACCTCGGACAGGGGGTTTGGCACTGAAGCTTTCTTT. Residues: CATSDRGFGTEAFF.